This T cell receptor (beta chain) was sequenced for a study of post-analysis software for immune sequencing data. Study context: Patients with relapsing-remitting, secondary progressive and progressive-relapsing multiple sclerosis courses were all represented.

Included in the TCR beta cDNA libraries were unique molecular identifiers. Each CDR3 protein is one row after TCRdb ran MiXCR on the PCR reads. The sample has roughly 430,000 distinct CDR3 sequences, roughly 38% seen once; the top ten hold around 8%. Germline values: CDR1 SNHLY, CDR2 FYNNEI. Between the trimmed V and J ends, which lost 1 base and 4 bases, there was a span of 7 bases. The CDR3 is 13 residues long. Comments on this clonotype: What it binds is unknown.

Study results and limitations: Among roughly five TRBV segments more frequent in patients than controls were TRBV5-6, TRBV5-1 and TRBV20-1.

The material sequenced was blood. The sequence was obtained from a girl aged 2 to 10 with multiple sclerosis. The gene calls are TRBV2 and TRBJ1-2; D gene ambiguous. CDR3: CASSEVPIYGYTF. CDR3 sequence (DNA): TGTGCCAGCAGTGAAGTTCCTATCTATGGCTACACCTTC.